This TCR beta chain appears in the sequencing data of a study of T cell responses to AZD1222 COVID-19 vaccine. V lost 4 bases and J lost 4, with 21 bases in between. The CDR3 has 17 amino acids. The V gene's germline CDR1 is SGHVS and CDR2 FNYEAQ. Produced via immunoSEQ multiplex PCR; TCRdb's table is partial and in-frame only. Among about 88,000 clones listed, approximately 91% were seen once. The material sequenced was peripheral blood, taken on day 0 of AZD1222 vaccination. The receptor's source is an adult in good health. The chain recombines TRBV7-6 with TRBJ2-3; perhaps D is TRBD1 or TRBD2 (5 bases each). The CDR3 coding sequence is TGTGCCAGCAGCTCCCCCCGAGGGGTAGCTGAAGCAGATACGCAGTATTTT. Translating gives CASSSPRGVAEADTQYF.